The clone carrying this T cell receptor beta chain was seen just once. Time point in this sample: after trial treatment. Treatment given: LDRT plus nivolumab, ipilimumab, low-dose cyclophosphamide and aspirin (RACIN trial). Nivolumab, ipilimumab, aspirin, low-dose cyclophosphamide and low-dose radiotherapy were given to donors. Patients with advanced, tumor-infiltrating lymphocyte-negative solid tumors were eligible. The sample is drawn from a study of low-dose radiotherapy and immunotherapy resistance in tumors. Study as a whole: Cyclophosphamide went in intravenously at 200 mg/m2 every two weeks, one day before radiation and immunotherapy.

First-strand cDNA relied on TRAV- and TRBV-specific primers spanning alpha and beta chains. PCR amplification of the TCRs was performed with Phusion for 20 to 25 PCR cycles, and it relied on a constant-region primer together with a V-primer adapter. In TCRdb, the reads were re-called with MiXCR into one record per CDR3 protein. The table lists under 40,000 distinct CDR3 sequences, 49% of them singletons. The receptor was isolated from a male donor with gallbladder cancer. This specimen consisted of PBMCs, obtained after low-dose radiotherapy plus immunotherapy.

The CDR3 sequence: CASSTDSRQETQYF. The CDR3 region has the DNA TGTGCCAGCAGTACCGACAGCCGCCAAGAGACCCAGTACTTC. This chain links TRBV6-5 with TRBJ2-5, with D possibly being TRBD1 (5 bases). Trimming left V 5 bases short and J 1 base short, with 11 bases between. The germline V gene encodes CDR1 MNHEY and CDR2 SVGAGI. The CDR3 length is 14 residues.